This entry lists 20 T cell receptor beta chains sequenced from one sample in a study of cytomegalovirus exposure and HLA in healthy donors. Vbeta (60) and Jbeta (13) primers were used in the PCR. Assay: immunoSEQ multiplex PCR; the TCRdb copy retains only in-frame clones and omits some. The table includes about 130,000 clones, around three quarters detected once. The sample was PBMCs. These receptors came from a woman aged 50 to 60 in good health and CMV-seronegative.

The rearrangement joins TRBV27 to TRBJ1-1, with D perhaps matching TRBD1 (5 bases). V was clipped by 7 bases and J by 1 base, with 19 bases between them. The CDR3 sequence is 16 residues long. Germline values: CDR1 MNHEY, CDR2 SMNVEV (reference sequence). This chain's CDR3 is CASITPAGTGNTEAFF. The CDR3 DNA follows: TGTGCCAGCATTACCCCGGCCGGAACAGGGAACACTGAAGCTTTCTTT.

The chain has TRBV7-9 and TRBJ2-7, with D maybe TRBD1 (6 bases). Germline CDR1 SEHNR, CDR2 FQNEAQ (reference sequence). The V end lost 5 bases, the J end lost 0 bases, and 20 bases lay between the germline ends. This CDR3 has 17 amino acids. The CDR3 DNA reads TGTGCCAGCAGCCAGGGGAAGGGACGGACGAGCTCCTACGAGCAGTACTTC. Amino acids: CASSQGKGRTSSYEQYF.

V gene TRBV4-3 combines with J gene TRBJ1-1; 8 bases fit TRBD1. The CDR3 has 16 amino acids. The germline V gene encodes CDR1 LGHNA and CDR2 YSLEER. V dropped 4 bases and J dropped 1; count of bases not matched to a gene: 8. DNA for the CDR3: TGCGCCAGCAGCCTTGGGACAGGTGTGAAGAACACTGAAGCTTTCTTT. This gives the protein CASSLGTGVKNTEAFF.

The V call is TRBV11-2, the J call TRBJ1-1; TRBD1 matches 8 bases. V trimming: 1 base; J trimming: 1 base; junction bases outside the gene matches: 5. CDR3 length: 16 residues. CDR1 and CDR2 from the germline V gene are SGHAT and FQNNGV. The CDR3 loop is CASSLGYRGRNTEAFF. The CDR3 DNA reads TGTGCCAGCAGCTTAGGATACAGGGGGAGGAACACTGAAGCTTTCTTT. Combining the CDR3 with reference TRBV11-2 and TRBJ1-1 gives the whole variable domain EAGVAQSPRYKIIEKRQSVAFWCNPISGHATLYWYQQILGQGPKLLIQFQNNGVVDDSQLPKDRFSAERLKGVDSTLKIQPAKLEDSAVYLCASSLGYRGRNTEAFFGQGTRLTVV.

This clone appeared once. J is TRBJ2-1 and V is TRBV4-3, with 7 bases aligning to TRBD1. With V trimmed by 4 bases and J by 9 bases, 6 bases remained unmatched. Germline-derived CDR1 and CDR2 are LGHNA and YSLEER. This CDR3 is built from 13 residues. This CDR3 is CASSLQGYGEQFF. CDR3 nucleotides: TGCGCCAGCAGCCTACAGGGGTACGGTGAGCAGTTCTTC.

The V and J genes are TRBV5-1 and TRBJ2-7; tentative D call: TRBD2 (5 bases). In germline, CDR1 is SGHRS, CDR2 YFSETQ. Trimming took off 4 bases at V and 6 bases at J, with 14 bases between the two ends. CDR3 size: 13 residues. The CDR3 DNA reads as TGCGCCAGCAGCCTGGACTCGTCTAGCGAGCAGTACTTC. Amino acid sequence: CASSLDSSSEQYF.

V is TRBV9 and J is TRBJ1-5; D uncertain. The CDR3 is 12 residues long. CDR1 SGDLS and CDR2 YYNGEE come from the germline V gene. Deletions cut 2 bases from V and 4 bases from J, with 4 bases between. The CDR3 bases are TGTGCCAGCAGCGTCGGTAATCAGCCCCAGCATTTT. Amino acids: CASSVGNQPQHF.

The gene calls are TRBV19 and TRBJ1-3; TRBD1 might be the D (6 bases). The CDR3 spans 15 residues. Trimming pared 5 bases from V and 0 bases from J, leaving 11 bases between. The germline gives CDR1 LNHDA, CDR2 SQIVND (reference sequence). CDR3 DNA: TGTGCCAGTAGTTTCGGACAGATCTCTGGAAACACCATATATTTT. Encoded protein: CASSFGQISGNTIYF.

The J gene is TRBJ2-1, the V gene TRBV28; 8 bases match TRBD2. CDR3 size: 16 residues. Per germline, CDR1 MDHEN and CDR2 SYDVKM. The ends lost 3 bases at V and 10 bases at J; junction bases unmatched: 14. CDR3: CASSFPGLGGKGEQFF. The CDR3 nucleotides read TGTGCCAGCAGTTTTCCGGGACTAGGGGGAAAGGGGGAGCAGTTCTTC.

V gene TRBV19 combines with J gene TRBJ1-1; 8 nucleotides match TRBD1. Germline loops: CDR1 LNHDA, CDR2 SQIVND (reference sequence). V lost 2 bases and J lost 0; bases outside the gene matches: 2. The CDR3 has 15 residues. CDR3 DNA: TGTGCCAGTAGTATAACAGGGGGGATGAACACTGAAGCTTTCTTT. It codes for CASSITGGMNTEAFF.

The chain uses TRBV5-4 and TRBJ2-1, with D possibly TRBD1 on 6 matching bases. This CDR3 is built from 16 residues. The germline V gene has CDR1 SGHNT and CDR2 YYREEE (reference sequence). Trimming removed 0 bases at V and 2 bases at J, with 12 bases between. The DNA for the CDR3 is TGTGCCAGCAGCTTGGAAGGGGGTAGGGCCTACAATGAGCAGTTCTTC. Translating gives CASSLEGGRAYNEQFF.

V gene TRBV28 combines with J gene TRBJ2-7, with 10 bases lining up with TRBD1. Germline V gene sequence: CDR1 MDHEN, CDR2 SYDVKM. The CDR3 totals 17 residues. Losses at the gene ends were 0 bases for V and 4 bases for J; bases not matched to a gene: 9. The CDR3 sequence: CASSLWYQGQGTYEQYF. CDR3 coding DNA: TGTGCCAGCAGTTTATGGTATCAGGGACAGGGGACTTACGAGCAGTACTTC.

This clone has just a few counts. The CDR3 region has the DNA TGTGCCTGGAGTGGACTAGCGCATTACAATGAGCAGTTCTTC. This sequence encodes CAWSGLAHYNEQFF. J is TRBJ2-1 and V is TRBV30, with 8 bases identical to TRBD2. The germline gives CDR1 GTSNPN, CDR2 SVGIG (reference sequence). Trimming removed 1 base from V and 4 bases from J; junction bases left unmatched: 3. This CDR3 comprises 14 residues.

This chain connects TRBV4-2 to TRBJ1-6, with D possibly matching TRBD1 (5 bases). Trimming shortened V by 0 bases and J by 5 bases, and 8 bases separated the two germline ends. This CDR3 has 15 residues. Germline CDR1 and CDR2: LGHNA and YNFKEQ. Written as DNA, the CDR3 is TGTGCCAGCAGCCAAGATGCCAGGGATAATTCACCCCTCCACTTT. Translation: CASSQDARDNSPLHF.

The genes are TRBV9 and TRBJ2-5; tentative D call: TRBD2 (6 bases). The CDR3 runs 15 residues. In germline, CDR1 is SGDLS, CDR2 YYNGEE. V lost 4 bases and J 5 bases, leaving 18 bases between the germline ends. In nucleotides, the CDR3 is TGTGCCAGCAGCACCCCAGGAGGGGTAGGCGAGACCCAGTACTTC. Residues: CASSTPGGVGETQYF.

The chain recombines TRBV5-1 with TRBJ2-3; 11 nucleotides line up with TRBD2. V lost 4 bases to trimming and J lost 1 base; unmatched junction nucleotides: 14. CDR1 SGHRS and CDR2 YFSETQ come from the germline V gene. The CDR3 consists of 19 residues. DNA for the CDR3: TGCGCCAGCAGCCTGGATGGCCTAGCGGGAGGTTTCGGCACAGATACGCAGTATTTT. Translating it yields CASSLDGLAGGFGTDTQYF. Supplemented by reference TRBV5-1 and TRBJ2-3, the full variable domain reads KAGVTQTPRYLIKTRGQQVTLSCSPISGHRSVSWYQQTPGQGLQFLFEYFSETQRNKGNFPGRFSGRQFSNSRSEMNVSTLELGDSALYLCASSLDGLAGGFGTDTQYFGPGTRLTVL.

CDR3 in DNA: TGTGCCAGCAGCCCACAGGGATCAGTGGAGACCCAGTACTTC. It encodes CASSPQGSVETQYF. The chain is built from TRBV7-3 and TRBJ2-5; maybe TRBD1 (6 bases). Trimming took off 5 bases at V and 5 bases at J, with 15 bases between the two ends. CDR1 is SGHTA, CDR2 FQGTGA, per germline. The CDR3 spans 14 residues.

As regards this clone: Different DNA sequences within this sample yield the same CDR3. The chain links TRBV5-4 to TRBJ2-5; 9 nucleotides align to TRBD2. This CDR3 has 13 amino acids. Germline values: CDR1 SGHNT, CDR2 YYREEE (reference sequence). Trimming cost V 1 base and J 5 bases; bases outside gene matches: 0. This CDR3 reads CASSLSGGETQYF. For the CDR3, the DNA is TGTGCCAGCAGCTTGAGCGGGGGGGAGACCCAGTACTTC.

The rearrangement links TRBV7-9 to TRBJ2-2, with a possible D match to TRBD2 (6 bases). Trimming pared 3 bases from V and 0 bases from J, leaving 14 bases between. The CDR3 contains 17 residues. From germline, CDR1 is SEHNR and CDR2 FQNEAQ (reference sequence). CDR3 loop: CASSLRNGGTNTGELFF. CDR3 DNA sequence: TGTGCCAGCAGCTTGCGGAACGGGGGAACGAACACCGGGGAGCTGTTTTTT.

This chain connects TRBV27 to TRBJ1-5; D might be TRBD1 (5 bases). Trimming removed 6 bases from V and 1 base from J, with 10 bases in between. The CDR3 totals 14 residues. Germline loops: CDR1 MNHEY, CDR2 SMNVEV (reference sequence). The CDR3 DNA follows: TGTGCCAGCAGACCCTCAGGGAGCAATCAGCCCCAGCATTTT. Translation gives CASRPSGSNQPQHF.